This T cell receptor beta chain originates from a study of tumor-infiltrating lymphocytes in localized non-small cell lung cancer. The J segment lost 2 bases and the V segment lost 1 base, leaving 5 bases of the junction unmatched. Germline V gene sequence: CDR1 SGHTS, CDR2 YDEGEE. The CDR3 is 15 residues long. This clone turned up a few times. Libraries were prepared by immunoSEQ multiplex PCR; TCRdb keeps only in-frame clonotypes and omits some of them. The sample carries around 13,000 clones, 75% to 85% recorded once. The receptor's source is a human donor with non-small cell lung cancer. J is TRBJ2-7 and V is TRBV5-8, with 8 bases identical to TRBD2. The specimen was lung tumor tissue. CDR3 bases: TGTGCCAGCAGCTTGCGGGGGGGATGGGCCTACGAGCAGTACTTC. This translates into CASSLRGGWAYEQYF.